The 17 T cell receptor beta chains below were found in one sample sequenced in a study of multiple sclerosis patients with progressive multifocal leukoencephalopathy. Time point here: time of PML onset. Clones were sequenced by immunoSEQ multiplex PCR, and TCRdb holds only the in-frame ones, with some missing. The sample includes under 35,000 clones, around 90% seen only once; the top ten take under 6%. The material sequenced was PBMCs, taken from a patient treated with natalizumab. Receptors were obtained from a middle-aged woman with progressive multifocal leukoencephalopathy.

This chain uses TRBV7-9 with TRBJ2-1; perhaps TRBD1 as D (6 bases). V shed 5 bases and J shed 4 bases, with 12 bases lying between them. This CDR3 spans 14 amino acids. CDR1 SEHNR and CDR2 FQNEAQ come from the germline V gene (reference sequence). This chain's CDR3 is CASSAGTRYNEQFF. The CDR3 nucleotides read TGTGCCAGCAGCGCCGGGACAAGATACAATGAGCAGTTCTTC. Using reference TRBV7-9 and TRBJ2-1 for the parts outside the CDR3, the full variable domain is DTGVSQNPRHKITKRGQNVTFRCDPISEHNRLYWYRQTLGQGPEFLTYFQNEAQLEKSRLLSDRFSAERPKGSFSTLEIQRTEQGDSAMYLCASSAGTRYNEQFFGPGTRLTVL.

V is TRBV7-8 and J is TRBJ2-7; 9 bases agree with TRBD2. The V gene end was trimmed by 5 bases and the J gene end by 4 bases; junction bases not matched to a gene: 9. This CDR3 comprises 15 residues. Germline lookup yields CDR1 SGHVS and CDR2 FQNEAQ. The CDR3 here is CASSRRETSGYEQYF. Written as DNA, the CDR3 is TGTGCCAGCAGCCGCCGGGAGACTAGCGGTTACGAGCAGTACTTC.

The chain employs TRBV19 and TRBJ2-7; tentatively, D is TRBD2 (6 bases). CDR3 length: 16 amino acids. The germline V gene has CDR1 LNHDA and CDR2 SQIVND (reference sequence). V lost 5 bases to trimming and J lost 3 bases, with 20 bases between them. The CDR3 DNA reads TGTGCCAGTAGTCCTCACCCGCCCCGGGGGAGCTACGAGCAGTACTTC. Amino acids: CASSPHPPRGSYEQYF.

This chain connects TRBV7-8 to TRBJ1-1; 10 bases map to TRBD1. From germline, CDR1 is SGHVS and CDR2 FQNEAQ. V dropped 3 bases and J dropped 5; count of bases not matched to a gene: 3. This CDR3 is built from 14 residues. In DNA, the CDR3 is TGTGCCAGCAGCTTGGGACAGGGGTTGACTGAAGCTTTCTTT. It is translated as CASSLGQGLTEAFF.

The chain joins TRBV5-1 to TRBJ1-6, with 9 bases lining up with TRBD1. The germline V gene has CDR1 SGHRS and CDR2 YFSETQ. With 4 bases clipped from V and 7 bases from J, the junction kept 9 bases outside the gene matches. This CDR3 is built from 16 residues. CDR3 in amino acids: CASSQDRGYVNSPLHF. DNA of the CDR3: TGCGCCAGCAGCCAGGACAGGGGTTATGTAAATTCACCCCTCCACTTT.

The chain couples TRBV6-1 to TRBJ2-7, with D perhaps matching TRBD1 (5 bases). V gave up 1 base and J gave up 1 base, with 14 bases separating them. Germline V gives CDR1 MNHNS, CDR2 SASEGT. This CDR3 comprises 16 residues. Here the CDR3 reads CASSEEAGLFSYEQYF. For the CDR3, the DNA is TGTGCCAGCAGTGAAGAGGCAGGGTTGTTTTCCTACGAGCAGTACTTC.

The chain uses TRBV4-1 and TRBJ1-6; 7 nucleotides align to TRBD1. Germline CDR1 and CDR2: MGHRA and YSYEKL. V trimming: 4 bases; J trimming: 7 bases; junction bases outside the gene matches: 4. This CDR3 contains 14 residues. For the CDR3, the DNA is TGCGCCAGCAGCCCCGGGACAGAGAATTCACCCCTCCACTTT. Amino acids: CASSPGTENSPLHF.

The chain employs TRBV4-3 and TRBJ2-7; 11 nucleotides match TRBD2. The CDR3 length is 17 residues. Germline values: CDR1 LGHNA, CDR2 YSLEER. The junction had 11 bases not matched to a gene; V was cut back by 1 base and J by 6 bases. The CDR3 spells CASSQGNSGRARVEQYF. In DNA, the CDR3 is TGCGCCAGCAGCCAAGGGAATAGCGGGAGGGCCAGAGTCGAGCAGTACTTC.

V is TRBV28 and J is TRBJ2-1; 10 nucleotides line up with TRBD2. Per germline, CDR1 MDHEN and CDR2 SYDVKM. The CDR3 spans 15 residues. V lost 2 bases to trimming and J lost 8 bases; unmatched junction nucleotides: 6. CDR3 sequence (DNA): TGTGCCAGCAGTTTACGAACTAGCGGGAAGGATGAGCAGTTCTTC. Translating it yields CASSLRTSGKDEQFF. Variable domain in full (rest from reference TRBV28 and TRBJ2-1): DVKVTQSSRYLVKRTGEKVFLECVQDMDHENMFWYRQDPGLGLRLIYFSYDVKMKEKGDIPEGYSVSREKKERFSLILESASTNQTSMYLCASSLRTSGKDEQFFGPGTRLTVL.

The chain joins TRBV6-5 to TRBJ2-3, with D possibly TRBD2 on 6 matching bases. Per germline, CDR1 MNHEY and CDR2 SVGAGI. This CDR3 is 15 amino acids long. The V end was cut by 6 bases, the J end by 5 bases, with 18 bases between. The CDR3 coding sequence is TGTGCCAGCAGCCTCACTACTAGCAGCTTAGATACGCAGTATTTT. This encodes CASSLTTSSLDTQYF.

This chain connects TRBV6-5 to TRBJ2-1; TRBD1 aligns across 7 bases. Germline lookup yields CDR1 MNHEY and CDR2 SVGAGI. This CDR3 spans 13 amino acids. Trimming at V came to 6 bases and at J to 7 bases, leaving 6 bases not matched to a gene. The CDR3 spells CASSWDSRNEQFF. The CDR3 DNA reads TGTGCCAGCAGCTGGGACAGTCGGAATGAGCAGTTCTTC.

DNA of the CDR3: TGTGCCAGCAGCTTAGTAAGCGGGGGTACAGATACGCAGTATTTT. This codes for CASSLVSGGTDTQYF. This chain uses TRBV11-3 with TRBJ2-3; 8 nucleotides match TRBD2. The CDR3 sequence is 15 residues long. Germline V gene sequence: CDR1 SGHNT, CDR2 YENEEA. J gave up 3 bases and V 1 base, and 3 bases lay outside the gene matches.

This chain links TRBV4-1 with TRBJ2-7; 7 nucleotides match TRBD1. Trimming removed 4 bases from V and 0 bases from J; junction bases left unmatched: 9. CDR1 is MGHRA and CDR2 is YSYEKL in the germline V gene. The CDR3 covers 16 residues. CDR3 sequence: CASSLHLQGSSYEQYF. The DNA for the CDR3 is TGCGCCAGCAGCCTCCATCTACAGGGGAGCTCCTACGAGCAGTACTTC.

The rearrangement uses TRBV1 and TRBJ1-1; the tabulated D call, TRBD1, remains unverified against the DNA. TRBV1 is a pseudogene segment. The CDR3 has 16 residues. CDR3: CTSSQDRGPWNTEAFF. CDR3 bases: TGCACCAGCAGCCAAGACAGGGGGCCTTGGAACACTGAAGCTTTCTTT.

The J gene is TRBJ1-3, the V gene TRBV7-2; possible D gene TRBD1, 5 bases. This CDR3 has 15 residues. The germline V and J ends were trimmed by 5 bases and 1 base, with 12 bases remaining between them. Germline lookup yields CDR1 SGHTA and CDR2 FQGNSA. This CDR3 reads CASSPSSGSGNTIYF. The CDR3 DNA sequence: TGTGCCAGCAGCCCCAGCTCAGGGTCTGGAAACACCATATATTTT.

This sequence joins TRBV7-2 and TRBJ2-7; no reliable D call. The germline CDR1 and CDR2 sequences are SGHTA and FQGNSA. The CDR3 is 12 amino acids. V lost 8 bases and J 2 bases, leaving 10 bases between the germline ends. In DNA, the CDR3 is TGTGCCAGCGGTGGGCGGCCCTACGAGCAGTACTTC. It encodes CASGGRPYEQYF.

A single count supports this clone. The rearrangement links TRBV19 to TRBJ2-7; TRBD1 is a possible D gene (5 bases). Looked up from germline, CDR1 is LNHDA and CDR2 is SQIVND (reference sequence). CDR3 size: 15 residues. The V end was cut by 6 bases, the J end by 4 bases, with 19 bases between. The CDR3 is CASRGTGQGPYEQYF. In DNA form, the CDR3 reads TGTGCCAGTAGAGGAACCGGGCAGGGCCCTTACGAGCAGTACTTC.